This T cell receptor (beta chain) was recovered during a study of T cells in Graves' hyperthyroidism and ophthalmopathy. Findings and caveats of the study: Ophthalmopathy was distinguished from stable hyperthyroidism by 13 V-J signatures.

The CDR3 is made up of 16 amino acids. Looked up from germline, CDR1 is SGHVS and CDR2 is FNYEAQ. The V gene end was trimmed by 3 bases and the J gene end by 5 bases; junction bases not matched to a gene: 7. Pregnant or lactating patients were excluded, as were those with uncontrolled infection or other autoimmune disease. This clonotype has a single count. Antigen: not known. Amplified TCR beta CDR3 regions came from RNA transcripts. In the first-round RT-PCR of the TCR CDR3, the HTBI primer set was used. Via MiXCR, TCRdb re-called the multiplex PCR reads, giving one row per CDR3 protein. Seen here are more than 300,000 distinct CDR3 sequences, less than 20% observed once, and the top ten hold 35% to 50%.

The TCR originated in a man younger than 30 with Graves' ophthalmopathy. This chain uses TRBV7-6 with TRBJ2-1, with 10 bases identical to TRBD2. The sample comprised blood. The CDR3 DNA follows: TGTGCCAGCAGCTTCTCAGCGGGGGGGCCCCACAATGAGCAGTTCTTC. This encodes CASSFSAGGPHNEQFF.